The rows below give T cell receptor beta chains drawn from one sample of a study of blood T cell repertoires in COVID-19. TCRdb's copy holds only in-frame clones and misses some; the assay was immunoSEQ multiplex PCR. Of 300,000 to 350,000 clones listed, roughly 87% are singletons. Sequencing input: PBMCs or T cells enriched from blood (not recorded which). These receptors were taken from a woman under 40 who had recovered from COVID-19. CDR3s include the opening cysteine and the closing phenylalanine or tryptophan. Fields, in order: V gene, J gene, clone size, D gene, CDR3 protein, CDR3 DNA. A D gene is named only where the DNA matches it firmly. Size is stated for part of the rows, as once, few or many counts, or as a class when the clone is expanded.

v_call: TRBV20-1
j_call: TRBJ1-5
clone_size: NA
d_call: TRBD1
cdr3_aa: CSARDGQGVFERNQPQHF
cdr3_nt: TGCAGTGCTCGTGACGGACAGGGGGTTTTCGAAAGGAATCAGCCCCAGCATTTT

v_call: TRBV10-1
j_call: TRBJ1-1
clone_size: NA
d_call: TRBD1
cdr3_aa: CASSQTGDTEAFF
cdr3_nt: TGCGCCAGCAGTCAGACAGGGGACACTGAAGCTTTCTTT

v_call: TRBV7-2
j_call: TRBJ2-5
clone_size: NA
d_call: NA
cdr3_aa: CASSLDSQETQYF
cdr3_nt: TGTGCCAGCAGCTTAGACAGCCAAGAGACCCAGTACTTC

v_call: TRBV7-6
j_call: TRBJ1-5
clone_size: NA
d_call: NA
cdr3_aa: CASSLGRGGARGQPQHF
cdr3_nt: TGTGCCAGCAGCTTAGGCCGTGGGGGGGCTCGGGGGCAGCCCCAGCATTTT

v_call: TRBV7-9
j_call: TRBJ1-5
clone_size: NA
d_call: TRBD1
cdr3_aa: CASSLVVYRGLEQPQHF
cdr3_nt: TGTGCCAGCAGCTTAGTGGTCTACAGGGGGCTAGAGCAGCCCCAGCATTTT

v_call: TRBV2
j_call: TRBJ2-7
clone_size: NA
d_call: TRBD1
cdr3_aa: CASSRTGTGQIIEDF
cdr3_nt: TGTGCCAGCAGTCGCACAGGGACAGGGCAGATAATAGAAGACTTC

v_call: TRBV10-2
j_call: TRBJ2-7
clone_size: NA
d_call: NA
cdr3_aa: CASSELGAYEQYF
cdr3_nt: TGCGCCAGCAGTGAGTTAGGGGCCTACGAGCAGTACTTC

v_call: TRBV7-9
j_call: TRBJ1-2
clone_size: NA
d_call: TRBD1
cdr3_aa: CASSDRDRLNYGYTF
cdr3_nt: TGTGCCAGCAGCGACCGGGACAGGCTTAACTATGGCTACACCTTC

v_call: TRBV28
j_call: TRBJ1-2
clone_size: NA
d_call: TRBD1
cdr3_aa: CASSEPRDRDIGYTF
cdr3_nt: TGTGCCAGCAGTGAGCCCCGGGACAGGGATATCGGCTACACCTTC

v_call: TRBV7-9
j_call: TRBJ2-7
clone_size: NA
d_call: TRBD1
cdr3_aa: CASRTGTGPHEQYF
cdr3_nt: TGTGCCAGCCGCACCGGGACAGGGCCCCACGAGCAGTACTTC

v_call: TRBV30
j_call: TRBJ2-3
clone_size: NA
d_call: TRBD1
cdr3_aa: CAWSVLGGQRPAYF
cdr3_nt: TGTGCCTGGAGTGTACTAGGGGGCCAGCGCCCTGCGTATTTT

v_call: TRBV13
j_call: TRBJ1-1
clone_size: once
d_call: TRBD1
cdr3_aa: CASSTRQGAISNTEAFF
cdr3_nt: TGTGCCAGCAGCACCCGACAGGGGGCCATTTCGAACACTGAAGCTTTCTTT

v_call: TRBV7-2
j_call: TRBJ2-3
clone_size: NA
d_call: NA
cdr3_aa: CASSADGNTQYF
cdr3_nt: TGTGCCAGCAGCGCAGACGGGAACACGCAGTATTTT

v_call: TRBV7-2
j_call: TRBJ1-5
clone_size: NA
d_call: TRBD1
cdr3_aa: CASSPDRDQPQHF
cdr3_nt: TGTGCCAGCAGCCCGGACAGGGATCAGCCCCAGCATTTT

v_call: TRBV2
j_call: TRBJ1-5
clone_size: NA
d_call: TRBD1
cdr3_aa: CASSPEGQLNQPQHF
cdr3_nt: TGTGCCAGCAGTCCCGAGGGACAGCTCAATCAGCCCCAGCATTTT

v_call: TRBV28
j_call: TRBJ1-2
clone_size: NA
d_call: NA
cdr3_aa: CASSLGPGGYTF
cdr3_nt: TGTGCCAGCAGTTTAGGCCCGGGAGGCTACACCTTC

v_call: TRBV7-9
j_call: TRBJ1-1
clone_size: NA
d_call: TRBD1
cdr3_aa: CASSEGTGGKWATEAFF
cdr3_nt: TGTGCCAGCAGCGAGGGGACAGGGGGTAAATGGGCCACTGAAGCTTTCTTT

v_call: TRBV10-3
j_call: TRBJ1-2
clone_size: NA
d_call: NA
cdr3_aa: CAISGTRGGYTF
cdr3_nt: TGTGCCATCAGTGGGACAAGAGGTGGCTACACCTTC

v_call: TRBV7-2
j_call: TRBJ1-4
clone_size: NA
d_call: NA
cdr3_aa: CASSPRGGSNEKLFF
cdr3_nt: TGTGCCAGCAGCCCTAGGGGGGGGTCTAATGAAAAACTGTTTTTT

v_call: TRBV6-5
j_call: TRBJ2-2
clone_size: NA
d_call: TRBD2
cdr3_aa: CASSYQRGTNTGELFF
cdr3_nt: TGTGCCAGCAGTTATCAGCGGGGGACAAACACCGGGGAGCTGTTTTTT

v_call: TRBV9
j_call: TRBJ1-2
clone_size: NA
d_call: TRBD1
cdr3_aa: CASSGGTGNYGYTF
cdr3_nt: TGTGCCAGCAGCGGGGGGACAGGGAACTATGGCTACACCTTC

v_call: TRBV28
j_call: TRBJ2-7
clone_size: NA
d_call: TRBD1
cdr3_aa: CASSSSYGTAEEQYF
cdr3_nt: TGTGCCAGCAGTTCATCCTACGGGACAGCAGAGGAGCAGTACTTC

v_call: TRBV7-2
j_call: TRBJ2-5
clone_size: NA
d_call: TRBD1
cdr3_aa: CASSLWDRGRETQYF
cdr3_nt: TGTGCCAGCAGCTTATGGGACAGGGGGCGAGAGACCCAGTACTTC

v_call: TRBV6-2/TRBV6-3
j_call: TRBJ1-1
clone_size: once
d_call: TRBD1
cdr3_aa: CASSLPSEGAMNTEAFF
cdr3_nt: TGTGCCAGCAGCCTACCGTCGGAGGGGGCCATGAACACTGAAGCTTTCTTT

v_call: TRBV7-9
j_call: TRBJ1-4
clone_size: NA
d_call: NA
cdr3_aa: CASSLGSGSATNEKLFF
cdr3_nt: TGTGCCAGCAGCTTAGGCTCGGGGTCAGCAACTAATGAAAAACTGTTTTTT

v_call: TRBV11-2
j_call: TRBJ1-5
clone_size: NA
d_call: NA
cdr3_aa: CASSPGVGGDQPQHF
cdr3_nt: TGTGCCAGCAGCCCGGGCGTGGGGGGGGATCAGCCCCAGCATTTT

v_call: TRBV5-1
j_call: TRBJ2-1
clone_size: NA
d_call: TRBD2
cdr3_aa: CASSRGLAESSYNEQFF
cdr3_nt: TGCGCCAGCAGCCGGGGACTAGCGGAGAGCTCCTACAATGAGCAGTTCTTC